The 26 T cell receptor beta chains in this list originate from one sample, sequenced in a study of identical twins. TCRdb re-called the 5' RACE reads with MiXCR, one entry per CDR3 protein. This table holds approximately 220,000 distinct CDR3 sequences, roughly a tenth found once. The sample taken for sequencing was memory (CD45RO+) T cells sorted from blood. The source of these receptors is a woman between 18 and 30 years old in good health.

This chain connects TRBV20-1 to TRBJ1-6, with D hard to call. Germline lookup yields CDR1 DFQATT and CDR2 SNEGSKA (reference sequence). Trimming took 1 base from V and 8 from J, leaving 9 bases between them. This CDR3 is 13 amino acids long. The CDR3 region is CSARGENDSPLHF. The CDR3 DNA follows: TGCAGTGCTAGAGGGGAAAATGATTCACCCCTCCACTTT.

The chain carries TRBV12-3 or TRBV12-4 and TRBJ1-5; D is perhaps TRBD1 (5 bases). Deletions cut 4 bases from V and 11 bases from J, with 21 bases between. The CDR3 runs 15 residues. In DNA form, the CDR3 reads TGTGCCAGCAGTTCCGAGGACAAGACCATCAGCACCCAGCATTTT. Translated: CASSSEDKTISTQHF.

This clonotype turned up a few times. The chain recombines TRBV6-1 with TRBJ1-4, with 8 bases lining up with TRBD1. The CDR3 is made up of 15 amino acids. V shed 6 bases, J shed 0 bases, and the junction held 3 bases outside the gene matches. In germline, CDR1 is MNHNS, CDR2 SASEGT. CDR3 in DNA: TGTGCCAGCAGGCTACAGGGGGCAACTAATGAAAAACTGTTTTTT. It specifies CASRLQGATNEKLFF.

This clonotype appeared many times. The chain has TRBV7-8 and TRBJ2-1; D ambiguous. CDR1 is SGHVS and CDR2 is FQNEAQ in the germline V gene. This CDR3 has 14 amino acids. Deletions cut 11 bases from V and 0 bases from J, with 14 bases between. Written as DNA, the CDR3 is TGTGCCGGATCGGTCGAAAGCTCCTACAATGAGCAGTTCTTC. This translates into CAGSVESSYNEQFF.

This clonotype was seen repeatedly, ten times or more. The CDR3 is CASSLTLAKNIQYF. In DNA form, the CDR3 reads TGTGCCAGCAGCTTAACCTTAGCCAAAAACATTCAGTACTTC. The chain is built from TRBV7-8 and TRBJ2-4; no definite D call. With 2 bases removed from V and 0 bases from J, the gap between germline ends came to 5 bases. CDR3 length equals 14 residues. Germline CDR1 SGHVS, CDR2 FQNEAQ.

V usage is TRBV6-5 and J usage is TRBJ2-3; D unresolved. This CDR3 region has 12 residues. CDR1 MNHEY and CDR2 SVGAGI come from the germline V gene. The germline V and J ends were trimmed by 6 bases and 6 bases, with 10 bases remaining between them. The CDR3, as DNA: TGTGCCAGCAGCTCGTTTGCGGATACGCAGTATTTT. Protein: CASSSFADTQYF.

V gene TRBV7-2 combines with J gene TRBJ2-7; D gene ambiguous. CDR1 is SGHTA and CDR2 is FQGNSA in the germline V gene. The ends were cut back, 5 bases at V and 3 bases at J, with 11 bases in the middle. This CDR3 spans 13 amino acids. The CDR3 spells CASSPQPFYEQYF. In DNA form, the CDR3 reads TGTGCCAGCAGCCCGCAACCCTTCTACGAGCAGTACTTC.

This clonotype showed up just a few times. V usage is TRBV5-5 and J usage is TRBJ2-5; D perhaps matches TRBD1 (6 bases). The CDR3 has 16 amino acids. CDR1 SGHKS and CDR2 YYEKEE come from the germline V gene (reference sequence). Trimming left V 4 bases short and J 7 bases short, with 23 bases between. For the CDR3, the DNA is TGTGCCAGCAGCCACCCGATTCGGACAGTCGGGGCGACCCAGTACTTC. Translated, it gives CASSHPIRTVGATQYF.

The chain recombines TRBV12-3 or TRBV12-4 with TRBJ1-2; D remains ambiguous. CDR3 length: 13 residues. Trimming removed 6 bases at V and 3 bases at J, with 11 bases between. CDR3 in DNA: TGTGCCAGCAGCCGAGGGTTGGACTATGGCTACACCTTC. Translating gives CASSRGLDYGYTF.

The chain employs TRBV21-1 and TRBJ2-7; TRBD1 is taken as the D call from the table, unchecked against the DNA. TRBV21-1 is flagged as a pseudogene. There are 17 residues in the CDR3. The CDR3 spells CASSKLRAGTGTYEQYF. CDR3 in DNA: TGTGCCAGCAGCAAACTAAGAGCGGGGACAGGGACCTACGAGCAGTACTTC.

This clonotype has just a few counts. V and J are TRBV14 and TRBJ2-2; tentative D call: TRBD1 (6 bases). This CDR3 is 13 amino acids long. Germline V CDR1 and CDR2: SGHDN, FVKESK. V was trimmed by 7 bases and J by 4 bases, leaving 10 bases between them. The CDR3 spells CASNQGRTGELFF. The CDR3 nucleotides read TGTGCCAGCAACCAGGGGCGCACCGGGGAGCTGTTTTTT.

CDR3 amino acids: CASSLYRVDGYTF. CDR3 bases: TGTGCCAGCAGCTTATACAGGGTGGATGGCTACACCTTC. V usage is TRBV7-2 and J usage is TRBJ1-2; perhaps TRBD1 as D (6 bases). V was shortened by 2 bases and J by 6 bases, with 10 bases between the two germline ends. Per germline, CDR1 SGHTA and CDR2 FQGNSA. The CDR3 consists of 13 residues.

This clonotype was picked up many times. J is TRBJ2-1 and V is TRBV24-1; D is unresolved. The germline V and J ends were trimmed by 6 bases and 6 bases, with 8 bases remaining between them. The CDR3 has 12 residues. Germline V gene sequence: CDR1 KGHDR, CDR2 SFDVKD. CDR3 in DNA: TGTGCCACCAGTACCTCGACCAATGAGCAGTTCTTC. This gives the protein CATSTSTNEQFF.

This clonotype was observed at least ten times. This sequence joins TRBV28 and TRBJ2-2, with 7 bases that match TRBD2. CDR1 MDHEN and CDR2 SYDVKM come from the germline V gene. V gave up 4 bases and J gave up 4 bases; unmatched junction bases: 6. This CDR3 region has 15 residues. The CDR3 sequence: CASSSPSGVTGELFF. DNA of the CDR3: TGTGCCAGCAGTTCACCCAGCGGGGTCACCGGGGAGCTGTTTTTT.

This clonotype was counted a few times. J is TRBJ1-1 and V is TRBV20-1; 7 positions agree with TRBD1. The CDR3 contains 14 residues. J gave up 5 bases and V 6 bases, and 12 bases lay outside the gene matches. Germline loops: CDR1 DFQATT, CDR2 SNEGSKA (reference sequence). Here the CDR3 reads CSAPQGGGVTEAFF. The CDR3 DNA reads as TGCAGTGCCCCGCAGGGGGGAGGCGTAACTGAAGCTTTCTTT.

This clonotype was picked up a small number of times. One junction end disagrees with the germline gene, perhaps due to a read error. The V and J genes are TRBV7-8 and TRBJ2-1; D might be TRBD2 (6 bases). The CDR3 is made up of 16 amino acids. The germline V gene has CDR1 SGHVS and CDR2 FQNEAQ. In nucleotides, the CDR3 is TGTGCCAGCAGCCTAGCTCGAGTAGCGGCTTACAATGAGCAGTTCTTC. This codes for CASSLARVAAYNEQFF.

This chain uses TRBV25-1 with TRBJ2-1; 9 nucleotides align to TRBD1. Germline trimming cut 6 bases from V and 9 bases from J; bases unmatched to any gene: 12. The CDR3 is 15 amino acids. Germline CDR1 reads MGHDK; CDR2 reads SYGVNS. The DNA for the CDR3 is TGTGCCAGCAGAGACAGGGGGACGGGGGGCGGTGAGCAGTTCTTC. Translating it yields CASRDRGTGGGEQFF.

This clonotype was detected ten times or more. The V and J genes are TRBV20-1 and TRBJ2-5; D gene unclear. Trimming cost V 6 bases and J 3 bases, with 14 bases left between them. Germline V lookup: CDR1 DFQATT, CDR2 SNEGSKA (reference sequence). The CDR3 runs 13 residues. This CDR3 reads CSAPVGVKETQYF. The CDR3 nucleotides are TGCAGTGCCCCGGTTGGGGTAAAAGAGACCCAGTACTTC.

This clonotype came up many times. The chain employs TRBV12-3 or TRBV12-4 and TRBJ2-7, with 8 bases fitting TRBD2. The CDR3 loop spans 14 amino acids. Losses at the gene ends were 5 bases for V and 4 bases for J; bases not matched to a gene: 7. The CDR3 DNA reads as TGTGCCAGCAGTCCCCAAGCGGGAGCGTACGAGCAGTACTTC. Translation: CASSPQAGAYEQYF.

This clonotype was seen repeatedly, ten times or more. The chain joins TRBV5-1 to TRBJ1-3, with D uncertain. Germline V CDR1 and CDR2: SGHRS, YFSETQ. The CDR3 has 16 residues. The V end was cut by 10 bases, the J end by 0 bases, with 20 bases between. DNA for the CDR3: TGCGCCGGTGGTAAGGGTCCTGCCCACTCTGGAAACACCATATATTTT. As protein: CAGGKGPAHSGNTIYF.

This clonotype was detected ten times or more. This sequence joins TRBV11-2 and TRBJ2-1; 10 bases map to TRBD2. CDR1 and CDR2 (germline): SGHAT, FQNNGV. V was pared by 3 bases and J by 4 bases, with 12 bases of the junction left unmatched. The CDR3 is 18 amino acids. The CDR3 DNA sequence: TGTGCCAGCAGCTTGGGGCCAGCGGGAGGGCCGCATTACAATGAGCAGTTCTTC. Translation gives CASSLGPAGGPHYNEQFF.

The V gene is TRBV3-1, the J gene TRBJ1-4; D remains ambiguous. Trimming cost V 7 bases and J 7 bases, with 13 bases left between them. The V gene's germline CDR1 is LGHDT and CDR2 YNNKEL (reference sequence). CDR3 length equals 13 residues. The CDR3 loop reads CASMEKGSEKLFF. CDR3 DNA sequence: TGTGCCAGCATGGAAAAGGGATCTGAAAAACTGTTTTTT.

Here the CDR3 DNA reads TGTGCCAGCAGCTTAGGGGGTACACCCGGGGAGCTGTTTTTT. Its translation: CASSLGGTPGELFF. J is TRBJ2-2 and V is TRBV7-9; no firm D call. There are 14 residues in the CDR3. Germline CDR1 is SEHNR and CDR2 is FQNEAQ (reference sequence). The V end was cut by 1 base, the J end by 6 bases, with 9 bases between.

This clonotype occurred many times. The chain links TRBV3-1 to TRBJ2-5, with a possible D match to TRBD2 (5 bases). CDR3 length equals 14 residues. V was trimmed by 4 bases and J by 3 bases, leaving 12 bases between them. Germline lookup yields CDR1 LGHDT and CDR2 YNNKEL (reference sequence). The CDR3 nucleotides are TGTGCCAGCAGCCCCTTGACGAGGGAAGAGACCCAGTACTTC. Protein product: CASSPLTREETQYF.

The chain couples TRBV4-3 to TRBJ2-1, with TRBD2 identical over 9 bases. Germline CDR1 and CDR2: LGHNA and YSLEER. The CDR3 covers 19 residues. Trimming cost V 2 bases and J 4 bases; bases outside gene matches: 15. The CDR3 nucleotides read TGCGCCAGCAGCCAATTCTATTCTAGGGCGGGAGGGCTGTACAATGAGCAGTTCTTC. It translates to CASSQFYSRAGGLYNEQFF.

This clonotype was observed a few times. The chain uses TRBV2 and TRBJ1-1, with unresolved D. CDR3 length: 15 amino acids. The germline V gene encodes CDR1 SNHLY and CDR2 FYNNEI. Trimming stripped 8 bases from V and 2 bases from J, with 18 bases between. The CDR3 region is CASQEERNRNTEAFF. The CDR3 DNA sequence: TGTGCCAGCCAGGAGGAGCGGAACAGAAACACTGAAGCTTTCTTT.